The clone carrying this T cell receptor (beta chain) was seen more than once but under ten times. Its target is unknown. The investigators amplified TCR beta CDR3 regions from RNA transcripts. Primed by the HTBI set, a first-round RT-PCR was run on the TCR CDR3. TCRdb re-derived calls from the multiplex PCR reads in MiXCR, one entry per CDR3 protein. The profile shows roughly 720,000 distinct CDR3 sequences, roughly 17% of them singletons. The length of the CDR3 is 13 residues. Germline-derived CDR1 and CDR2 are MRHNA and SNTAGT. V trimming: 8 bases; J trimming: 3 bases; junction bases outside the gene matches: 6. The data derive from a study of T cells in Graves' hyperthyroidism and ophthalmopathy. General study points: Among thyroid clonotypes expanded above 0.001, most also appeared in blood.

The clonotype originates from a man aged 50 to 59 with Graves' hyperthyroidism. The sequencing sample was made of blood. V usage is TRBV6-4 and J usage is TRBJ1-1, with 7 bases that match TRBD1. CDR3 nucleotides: TGTGCCAGCCGGGGACAGAGGGACACTGAAGCTTTCTTT. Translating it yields CASRGQRDTEAFF.